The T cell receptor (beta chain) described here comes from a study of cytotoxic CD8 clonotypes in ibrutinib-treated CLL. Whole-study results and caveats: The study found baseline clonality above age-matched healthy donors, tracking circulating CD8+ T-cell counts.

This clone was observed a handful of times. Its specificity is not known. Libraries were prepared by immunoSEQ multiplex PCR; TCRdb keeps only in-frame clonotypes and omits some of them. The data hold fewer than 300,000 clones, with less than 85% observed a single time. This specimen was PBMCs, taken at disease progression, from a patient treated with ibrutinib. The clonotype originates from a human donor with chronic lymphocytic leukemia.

The DNA of the CDR3 is TGTGCCACCAGCAGAGAGTCTAGCGGGGGGTTGACAGATACGCAGTATTTT. Translation: CATSRESSGGLTDTQYF. The V gene is TRBV15, the J gene TRBJ2-3; 11 bases line up with TRBD2. The CDR3 covers 17 residues. Germline CDR1 LNHNV, CDR2 YYDKDF (reference sequence). Trimming cost V 0 bases and J 3 bases; bases outside gene matches: 5.